This T cell receptor (beta chain) appears in the sequencing data of a study of Graves' ophthalmopathy and Graves' hyperthyroidism. Study context: Being free of ophthalmopathy for 18 months of follow-up defined stable hyperthyroidism. Findings of the study overall: Ophthalmopathy progression was predicted by the model at less than 71% sensitivity and approximately 72% specificity.

The TCR beta CDR3 regions underwent amplification from RNA transcripts. After a first-round RT-PCR with HTBI primers, a second-round multiplex PCR was run. TCRdb passed the multiplex PCR reads through MiXCR, listing each CDR3 protein once. The data show 580,000 or so distinct CDR3 sequences, with less than 45% seen just once and about 4% held by the top ten. This CDR3 comprises 12 residues. The V end lost 2 bases, the J end lost 12 bases, and 13 bases lay between the germline ends. Per germline, CDR1 LNHDA and CDR2 SQIVND (reference sequence). If patients had other autoimmune diseases, uncontrolled infections, pregnancy or lactation, they were excluded. On this clonotype itself: Its antigen is unknown.

Sequenced input: peripheral blood or thyroid tissue (not recorded which). The receptor was derived from an adult man with Graves' hyperthyroidism. The V and J genes are TRBV19 and TRBJ1-2; D uncertain. The CDR3 nucleotides read TGTGCCAGTAGTATAATGGGTACTGGAAACACCTTC. The encoded protein is CASSIMGTGNTF.